This T cell receptor (beta chain) was sequenced in a study of radiotherapy plus CTLA-4 blockade in lung cancer (dated by TCRdb to 2016 to 2019). As for the study more broadly: Objective responses occurred in approximately 19% of enrolled patients, and 31% achieved disease control.

The library was produced with the immunoSEQ multiplex PCR assay. Here the immuneACCESS table is served through TCRdb, limited to in-frame sequences with V and J called. Missing clones are a known gap in these copies; in checked studies unresolved V genes cover under half, and the rest lacks a known reason. This sample has approximately 52,000 clones in its table, and approximately 80% of those were observed once. The ten largest clones represent around 2.5% of the sample. In this study, focal radiation therapy paired with CTLA-4 blockade (ipilimumab) was tested in patients who had chemo-refractory metastatic non-small-cell lung cancer. Results and caveats for the whole study, not just this receptor: Increased serum interferon-beta after radiation, together with early dynamic changes in blood T cell clones, were reported to be the strongest predictors of response. After treatment with radiotherapy and ipilimumab, TCR clones that originated in tumors expanded in peripheral blood.

The junction shows trimming of 2 bases on V and 5 bases on J, and the gene matches do not reach 7 bases of it. In the germline V gene (reference sequence), CDR1 corresponds to GTSNPN and CDR2 to SVGIG. The CDR3 holds 15 amino acids from the cysteine to the phenylalanine. The sequence is cut down to CDR3 DNA, 45 bases in frame from base 1. A word on this clone: Which antigen it targets is not known. Base quality data are lacking; no much larger clone is found one base away.

The sample in question was peripheral blood, obtained from a patient treated with radiotherapy plus ipilimumab. The receptor was derived from a human donor with non-small cell lung cancer whose response to radiotherapy plus ipilimumab could not be evaluated. Recombination linked TRBV30 to TRBJ2-3, with 10 bases aligning to TRBD2. In nucleotide form, the sequence is TGTGCCTGGAGTTTTCAAGCGGGAGGGGGAGATACGCAGTATTTT. Translated, it reads CAWSFQAGGGDTQYF.